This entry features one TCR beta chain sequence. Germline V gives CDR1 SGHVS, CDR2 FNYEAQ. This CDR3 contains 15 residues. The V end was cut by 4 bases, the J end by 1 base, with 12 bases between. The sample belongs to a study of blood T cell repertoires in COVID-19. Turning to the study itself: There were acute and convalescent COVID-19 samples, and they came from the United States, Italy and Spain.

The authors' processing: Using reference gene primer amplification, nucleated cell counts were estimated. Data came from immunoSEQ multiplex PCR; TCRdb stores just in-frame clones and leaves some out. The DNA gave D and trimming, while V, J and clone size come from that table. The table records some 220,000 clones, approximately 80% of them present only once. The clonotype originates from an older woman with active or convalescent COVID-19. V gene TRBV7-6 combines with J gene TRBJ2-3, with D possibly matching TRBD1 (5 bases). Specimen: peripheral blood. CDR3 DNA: TGTGCCAGCAGCTCGACAGTAAGAGGCACAGATACGCAGTATTTT. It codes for CASSSTVRGTDTQYF.